These T cell receptor beta chains were read from a single sample in a study of blood T cells in healthy people across ages. TCRdb re-called the 5' RACE reads with MiXCR, one entry per CDR3 protein. The sample holds more than 550,000 distinct CDR3 sequences, 22% seen once. Sequenced sample: blood. The receptor set was obtained from a man between 65 and 85 years old in good health. The CDR3 runs from the conserved cysteine through the conserved F or W. A D gene is named only where the DNA matches it firmly. Clone size is shown for a subset of rows, as once, few, many or a class of expanded clone.

j_call: TRBJ1-5; clone_size: few; d_call: NA; v_call: TRBV15; cdr3_aa: CATSRDKGRNQPQHF; cdr3_nt: TGTGCCACCAGCAGAGATAAGGGCAGAAATCAGCCCCAGCATTTT
j_call: TRBJ2-3; clone_size: many; d_call: TRBD2; v_call: TRBV29-1; cdr3_aa: CSHLAGATDTQYF; cdr3_nt: TGCAGTCACCTAGCGGGAGCCACAGATACGCAGTATTTT
j_call: TRBJ1-2; clone_size: few; d_call: NA; v_call: TRBV6-5; cdr3_aa: CASSGSNYGYTF; cdr3_nt: TGTGCCAGCAGTGGGTCTAACTATGGCTACACCTTC
j_call: TRBJ1-6; clone_size: NA; d_call: NA; v_call: TRBV3-1; cdr3_aa: CASSQGTGNSPLHF; cdr3_nt: TGTGCCAGCAGCCAAGGGACGGGAAATTCACCCCTCCACTTT
j_call: TRBJ1-2; clone_size: many; d_call: NA; v_call: TRBV12-3/TRBV12-4; cdr3_aa: CASSTGIYGYTF; cdr3_nt: TGTGCCAGCAGCACCGGGATCTATGGCTACACCTTC
j_call: TRBJ2-3; clone_size: NA; d_call: TRBD2; v_call: TRBV6-5; cdr3_aa: CASRPRLAGAVDTQYF; cdr3_nt: TGTGCCAGCAGACCTAGACTAGCGGGAGCGGTAGATACGCAGTATTTT
j_call: TRBJ2-5; clone_size: NA; d_call: TRBD2; v_call: TRBV19; cdr3_aa: CASSTPSSGGYQEIQYF; cdr3_nt: TGTGCCAGTAGTACCCCATCTAGCGGGGGGTACCAAGAGATCCAGTACTTC
j_call: TRBJ1-2; clone_size: NA; d_call: NA; v_call: TRBV27; cdr3_aa: CASSYGDQKYGYTF; cdr3_nt: TGTGCCAGCAGTTACGGGGACCAGAAGTATGGCTACACCTTC
j_call: TRBJ2-2; clone_size: NA; d_call: TRBD2; v_call: TRBV7-9; cdr3_aa: CASSLDPGGPRNTGELFF; cdr3_nt: TGTGCCAGCAGCTTAGACCCGGGAGGGCCGCGGAACACCGGGGAGCTGTTTTTT
j_call: TRBJ1-2; clone_size: NA; d_call: NA; v_call: TRBV7-9; cdr3_aa: CASTNGGNGYTF; cdr3_nt: TGTGCCAGCACCAACGGGGGAAATGGCTACACCTTC
j_call: TRBJ2-5; clone_size: NA; d_call: TRBD1; v_call: TRBV20-1; cdr3_aa: CSATDREETQYF; cdr3_nt: TGCAGTGCAACGGACAGGGAAGAGACCCAGTACTTC
j_call: TRBJ2-7; clone_size: NA; d_call: NA; v_call: TRBV12-3/TRBV12-4; cdr3_aa: CASSLGTTNYEQYF; cdr3_nt: TGTGCCAGCAGTTTAGGGACAACTAACTACGAGCAGTACTTC
j_call: TRBJ2-2; clone_size: few; d_call: TRBD2; v_call: TRBV7-9; cdr3_aa: CASSLAREAGELFF; cdr3_nt: TGTGCCAGCAGCTTAGCCCGGGAGGCTGGGGAGCTGTTTTTT